The T cell receptor beta chain described here comes from a study of shared clonotypes between healthy human individuals. The CDR3 has 18 residues. Trimming removed 3 bases from V and 0 bases from J; junction bases left unmatched: 12. Per the germline V gene, CDR1 is SGHDN and CDR2 is FVKESK. Naive CD8 cells, CD45RO-negative and positively selected for CCR7, excluded terminally differentiated effector memory CD45RA+ cells. Produced via immunoSEQ multiplex PCR; TCRdb's table is partial and in-frame only. Among some 2,100,000 clones listed, roughly 91% were seen once. This rearrangement joins TRBV14 to TRBJ1-1; 8 positions agree with TRBD1. Sequenced: naive CD8+ T cells from PBMCs. The TCR originated in a man between 18 and 29 years old in good health. Some clones in this sample may be carry-over from other donors' samples. The CDR3 coding sequence is TGTGCCAGCAGCCAGACCGACAGGGGAAATCTAATGAACACTGAAGCTTTCTTT. Protein product: CASSQTDRGNLMNTEAFF.